This TCR beta chain was observed in a study of identical twins. Between the trimmed V and J ends, which lost 1 base and 0 bases, there was a span of 7 bases. The V gene's germline CDR1 is SGHDN and CDR2 FVKESK. The CDR3 has 15 residues. One entry per CDR3 protein, called by TCRdb with MiXCR from the 5' RACE reads. The table lists 450,000 to 650,000 distinct CDR3 sequences, approximately 9.6% of them singletons. In this sample, this clonotype turned up a few times. These same records also appear under a second study, on yellow fever vaccine responses in identical twins.

The chain employs TRBV14 and TRBJ1-3, with D unresolved. Specimen: PBMCs. The sequence derives from a woman between 18 and 30 years old in good health. CDR3 protein: CASSQARYSGNTIYF. The CDR3 nucleotides are TGTGCCAGCAGCCAAGCCCGCTACTCTGGAAACACCATATATTTT.